The 2 T cell receptor beta chains in this list originate from one sample, sequenced in a study of technical replicates of blood from several donors. TCRdb's copy holds only in-frame clones and misses some; the assay was immunoSEQ multiplex PCR. The sample contains some 87,000 clones, around 96% of which appear only once. The sequenced sample was T cells isolated from PBMCs. The receptors come from a human donor in good health.

V gene TRBV9 combines with J gene TRBJ1-3; possible D gene TRBD1, 6 bases. V was trimmed by 6 bases and J by 0 bases, leaving 13 bases between them. The CDR3 runs 15 residues. Germline loops: CDR1 SGDLS, CDR2 YYNGEE. CDR3 in amino acids: CASNLDSSSGNTIYF. The CDR3 DNA follows: TGTGCCAGCAATTTGGACAGCAGCTCTGGAAACACCATATATTTT.

The J gene is TRBJ2-4, the V gene TRBV7-2; D is perhaps TRBD2 (7 bases). The CDR3 is 17 amino acids. CDR1 and CDR2 (germline): SGHTA, FQGNSA. Between the trimmed V and J ends, which lost 1 base and 0 bases, there was a span of 13 bases. The CDR3 spells CASSLVGGRLAKNIQYF. The CDR3, as DNA: TGTGCCAGCAGCTTAGTGGGGGGGCGGCTAGCCAAAAACATTCAGTACTTC.